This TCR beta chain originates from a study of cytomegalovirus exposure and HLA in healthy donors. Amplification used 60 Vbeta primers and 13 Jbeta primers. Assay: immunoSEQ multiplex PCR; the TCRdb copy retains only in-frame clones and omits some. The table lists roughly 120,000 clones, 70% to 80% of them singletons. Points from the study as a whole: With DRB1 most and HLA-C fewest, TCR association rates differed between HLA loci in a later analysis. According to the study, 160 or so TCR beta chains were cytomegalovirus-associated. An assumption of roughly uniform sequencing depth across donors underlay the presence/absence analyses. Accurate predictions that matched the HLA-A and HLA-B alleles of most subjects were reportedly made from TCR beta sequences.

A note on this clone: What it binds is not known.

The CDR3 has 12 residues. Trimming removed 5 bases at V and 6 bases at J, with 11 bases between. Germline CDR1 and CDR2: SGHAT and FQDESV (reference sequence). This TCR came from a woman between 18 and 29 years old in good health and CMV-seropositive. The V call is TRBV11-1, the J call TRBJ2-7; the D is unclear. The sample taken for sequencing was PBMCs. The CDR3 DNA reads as TGTGCCAGCAGCCTAGGCGGCGGCGAGCAGTACTTC. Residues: CASSLGGGEQYF.